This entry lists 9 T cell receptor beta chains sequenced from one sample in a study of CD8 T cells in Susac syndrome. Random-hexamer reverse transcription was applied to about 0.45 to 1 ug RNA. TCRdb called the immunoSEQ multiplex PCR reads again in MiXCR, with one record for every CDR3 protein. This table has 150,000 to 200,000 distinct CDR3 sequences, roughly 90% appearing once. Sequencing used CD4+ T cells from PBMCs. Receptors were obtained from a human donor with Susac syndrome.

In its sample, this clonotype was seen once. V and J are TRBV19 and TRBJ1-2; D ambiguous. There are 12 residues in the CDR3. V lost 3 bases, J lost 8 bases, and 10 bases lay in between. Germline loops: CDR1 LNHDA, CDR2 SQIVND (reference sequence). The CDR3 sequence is CASSIRSGGYTF. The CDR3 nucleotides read TGTGCCAGTAGTATCAGGAGTGGCGGCTACACCTTC.

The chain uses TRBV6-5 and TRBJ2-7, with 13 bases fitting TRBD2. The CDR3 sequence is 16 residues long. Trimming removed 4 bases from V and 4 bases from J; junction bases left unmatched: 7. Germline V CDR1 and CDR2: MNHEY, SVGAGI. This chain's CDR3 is CASSSPGLAGIYEQYF. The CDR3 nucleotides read TGTGCCAGCAGTTCCCCGGGACTAGCGGGGATATACGAGCAGTACTTC.

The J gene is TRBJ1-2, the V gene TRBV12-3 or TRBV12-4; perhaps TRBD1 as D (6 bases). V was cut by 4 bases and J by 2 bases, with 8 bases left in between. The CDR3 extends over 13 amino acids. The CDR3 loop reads CASSSTGNYGYTF. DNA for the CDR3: TGTGCCAGCAGTTCAACAGGGAACTATGGCTACACCTTC.

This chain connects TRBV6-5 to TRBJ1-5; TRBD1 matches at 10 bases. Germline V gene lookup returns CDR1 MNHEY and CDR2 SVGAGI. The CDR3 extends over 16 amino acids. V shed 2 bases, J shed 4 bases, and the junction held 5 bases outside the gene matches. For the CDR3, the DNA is TGTGCCAGCAGTTACCGAAGGACAGGGGGAAATCAGCCCCAGCATTTT. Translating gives CASSYRRTGGNQPQHF.

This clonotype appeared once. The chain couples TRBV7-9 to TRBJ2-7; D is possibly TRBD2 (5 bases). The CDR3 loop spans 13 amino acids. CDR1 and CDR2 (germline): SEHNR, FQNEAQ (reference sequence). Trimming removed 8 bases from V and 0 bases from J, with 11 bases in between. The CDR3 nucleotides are TGTGCCAGCTCGTTTGCGGGCTCCTACGAGCAGTACTTC. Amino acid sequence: CASSFAGSYEQYF.

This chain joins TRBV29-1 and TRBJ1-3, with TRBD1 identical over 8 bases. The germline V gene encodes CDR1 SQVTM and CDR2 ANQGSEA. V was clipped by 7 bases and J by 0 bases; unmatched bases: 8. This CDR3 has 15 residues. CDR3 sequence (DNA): TGCAGCGCCAGGACAGGGCTAACCTCTGGAAACACCATATATTTT. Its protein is CSARTGLTSGNTIYF.

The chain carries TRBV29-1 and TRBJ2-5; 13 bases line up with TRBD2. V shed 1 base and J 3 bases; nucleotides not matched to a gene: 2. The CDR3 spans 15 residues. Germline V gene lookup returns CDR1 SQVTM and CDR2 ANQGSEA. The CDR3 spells CSVEGGTSGKETQYF. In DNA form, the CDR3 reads TGCAGCGTTGAAGGCGGGACTAGCGGGAAAGAGACCCAGTACTTC.

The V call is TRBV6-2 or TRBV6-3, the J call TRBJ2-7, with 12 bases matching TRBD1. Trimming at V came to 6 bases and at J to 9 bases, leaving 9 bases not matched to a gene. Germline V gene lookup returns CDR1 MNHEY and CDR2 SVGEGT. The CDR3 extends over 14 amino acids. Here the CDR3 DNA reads TGTGCCAGCAGCTTCCCGGGACAGGGGGCTGTGCAGTACTTC. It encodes CASSFPGQGAVQYF.

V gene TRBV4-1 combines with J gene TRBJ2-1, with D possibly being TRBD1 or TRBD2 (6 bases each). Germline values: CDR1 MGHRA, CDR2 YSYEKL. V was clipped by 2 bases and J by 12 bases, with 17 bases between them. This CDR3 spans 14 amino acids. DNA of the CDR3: TGCGCCAGCAGCCAATCACCGTCATCGGGGGCGCAGTTCTTC. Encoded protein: CASSQSPSSGAQFF.